This T cell receptor (beta chain) was identified during a study of early T cells in non-severe SARS-CoV-2 infection. Study background: The input, bulk RNA from unsorted whole blood, was sequenced, and chains were unpaired.

In germline, CDR1 is DFQATT, CDR2 SNEGSKA (reference sequence). Trimming stripped 3 bases from V and 2 bases from J, with 14 bases between. CDR3 length equals 14 residues. This clonotype was counted many times. The target antigen is unknown. The protocol attached unique molecular identifiers to individual cDNA molecules. Using its own MiXCR run on the 5' RACE reads, TCRdb lists one record per CDR3 protein. The table has tens of thousands of distinct CDR3 sequences, roughly 5.9% seen once; the top ten hold about 6.8%. Study results and caveats: VDJdb matching favored anti-spike CD8 responses, missing private and CD4 specificities.

The sample comprised whole blood. This sequence was found in an adult who was a healthcare worker with PCR-confirmed SARS-CoV-2 infection or an uninfected control (not recorded which). The rearrangement joins TRBV20-1 to TRBJ2-7; D is unclear. The CDR3 nucleotides read TGCAGTGCTAGGGTTTCGGCCGGAGCCTACGAGCAGTACTTC. Protein sequence: CSARVSAGAYEQYF.